Listed below are T cell receptor beta chains from one sample, sequenced in a study of T cell responses to AZD1222 COVID-19 vaccine. Sequencing used immunoSEQ multiplex PCR; TCRdb keeps in-frame clones, though not all of them. The sample has about 130,000 clones, about 90% seen once. The input for sequencing was peripheral blood, taken on day 0 of AZD1222 vaccination. The receptors derive from an adult in good health. The CDR3 runs from the conserved cysteine through the conserved F or W. D genes are given only for firm matches. Expanded clones get a size class; other rows say once, few or many, or leave the size out.

v_gene	abundance	len	d_gene	j_gene	CDR3nt	CDR3aa
TRBV29-1	NA	12	TRBD1	TRBJ1-1	TGCAGCGGGGACAGAAGGAACACTGAAGCTTTCTTT	CSGDRRNTEAFF
TRBV13	NA	11	TRBD2	TRBJ2-7	TGTGCCAGCACTAGCGGACGCGAGCAGTACTTC	CASTSGREQYF
TRBV6-5	NA	14	NA	TRBJ1-1	TGTGCCAGCAGTTACGCCGGGCTGAACACTGAAGCTTTCTTT	CASSYAGLNTEAFF
TRBV28	NA	17	NA	TRBJ1-5	TGTGCCAGCAGTTCCATCGGGGGGGGAGGCGGCAATCAGCCCCAGCATTTT	CASSSIGGGGGNQPQHF
TRBV18	NA	15	NA	TRBJ2-7	TGTGCCAGCTCACCACGGCGGGACAGCCCCTACGAGCAGTACTTC	CASSPRRDSPYEQYF
TRBV2	NA	15	TRBD2	TRBJ2-7	TGTGCCAGCAGTGAAGCGAGCGGGAGGAACTACGAGCAGTACTTC	CASSEASGRNYEQYF
TRBV6-6	NA	14	NA	TRBJ1-5	TGTGCCAGCCTCCAGGAGTTTAGCAATCAGCCCCAGCATTTT	CASLQEFSNQPQHF
TRBV7-9	NA	13	NA	TRBJ1-2	TGTGCCAGCAGCTTAGGAACAGGGAGCGGCTACACCTTC	CASSLGTGSGYTF
TRBV29-1	NA	11	NA	TRBJ2-7	TGCAGCGTTTCGGACAGCTACGAGCAGTACTTC	CSVSDSYEQYF
TRBV6-2/TRBV6-3	NA	12	NA	TRBJ1-6	TGTGCCAGCAGTCGACCAATTTCACCCCTCCACTTT	CASSRPISPLHF
TRBV6-5	once	14	TRBD1	TRBJ1-4	TGTGCCAGCAGTTCCGGGACAGGGAGAGAAAAACTGTTTTTT	CASSSGTGREKLFF
TRBV4-3	NA	13	NA	TRBJ2-5	TGCGCCAGCAGCCAAGGTCTAGGAGAGACCCAGTACTTC	CASSQGLGETQYF
TRBV30	NA	17	TRBD2	TRBJ2-3	TGTGCCTGGAGTGGGGGCGGGAGGGGAGTGGGCACAGATACGCAGTATTTT	CAWSGGGRGVGTDTQYF
TRBV30	NA	15	TRBD2	TRBJ2-1	TGTGCCTGGAGTGAGGGGACTAGCGGCTACAATGAGCAGTTCTTC	CAWSEGTSGYNEQFF
TRBV19	NA	14	NA	TRBJ1-2	TGTGCCAGTAGTATCAATGTCAGGTCTTACGGCTACACCTTC	CASSINVRSYGYTF
TRBV5-1	NA	14	TRBD1	TRBJ2-7	TGCGCCAGCAGCTTGGGGGACAGGGCCTACGAGCAGTACTTC	CASSLGDRAYEQYF
TRBV2	NA	15	TRBD1	TRBJ1-4	TGTGCCAGCAGTGAACTCGGGACAGCGGATGAAAAACTGTTTTTT	CASSELGTADEKLFF
TRBV6-5	NA	15	TRBD1	TRBJ2-3	TGTGCCAGCAGTTACGGGGACAGGAGAGCAGATACGCAGTATTTT	CASSYGDRRADTQYF
TRBV30	NA	18	NA	TRBJ2-7	TGTGCCTGGAGTGTAATTCGGCCAGGGGCTGGCCCCTACTACGAGCAGTACTTC	CAWSVIRPGAGPYYEQYF
TRBV5-1	once	22	TRBD2	TRBJ2-2	TGCGCCAGCAGCTTGGTCGGGACTAGCGATCCCCGGAGCCGATTTAAAACCGGGGAGCTGTTTTTT	CASSLVGTSDPRSRFKTGELFF
TRBV7-2	few	14	NA	TRBJ2-7	TGTGCCAGCAGCTCGGACGGCCTGCTCTACGAGCAGTACTTC	CASSSDGLLYEQYF
TRBV4-3	NA	15	NA	TRBJ2-7	TGCGCCAGCAGCCAAGTCCAGTCGAGCGTCTACGAGCAGTACTTC	CASSQVQSSVYEQYF
TRBV4-3	NA	13	NA	TRBJ1-2	TGCGCCAGCAGCCAAGATAGGAGGTATGGCTACACCTTC	CASSQDRRYGYTF
TRBV7-8	many	15	TRBD1	TRBJ2-1	TGTGCCAGCAGCCCGAGACAGGGTCCCTCCAATGAGCAGTTCTTC	CASSPRQGPSNEQFF
TRBV4-3	NA	17	TRBD2	TRBJ2-3	TGCGCCAGCAGCCAAGATTCAAGCGGGGGATCCACAGATACGCAGTATTTT	CASSQDSSGGSTDTQYF
TRBV24-1	NA	15	TRBD1	TRBJ2-5	TGTGCCACCAGTGACCAGGGGGTGTCAGGAGAGACCCAGTACTTC	CATSDQGVSGETQYF
TRBV7-9	NA	17	TRBD2	TRBJ2-5	TGTGCCAGCAGCTCGAGTTCGCGGGAGGGGTACCAAGAGACCCAGTACTTC	CASSSSSREGYQETQYF
TRBV7-2	NA	15	TRBD1	TRBJ1-5	TGTGCCAGCAGCTTAGACAGGGGGGCAAATCAGCCCCAGCATTTT	CASSLDRGANQPQHF
TRBV28	NA	15	TRBD1	TRBJ1-1	TGTGCCTCCCCCGGGGCAGGGGGGCGAGACACTGAAGCTTTCTTT	CASPGAGGRDTEAFF
TRBV23-1	NA	15	NA	TRBJ1-1	TGCGCCAGCAGTCAACCCGACAGGTTGAACACTGAAGCTTTCTTT	CASSQPDRLNTEAFF
TRBV24-1	NA	18	NA	TRBJ2-1	TGTGCCACCAGTGACCGAACTCGTGCCAGCGGAGTTCAGAATGAGCAGTTCTTC	CATSDRTRASGVQNEQFF
TRBV7-8	NA	17	TRBD1	TRBJ2-7	TGTGCCAGCAGGTTAGGGGTCTACCGGGACAGCACCTACGAGCAGTACTTC	CASRLGVYRDSTYEQYF
TRBV10-3	NA	15	TRBD1	TRBJ1-1	TGTGCCATCAGTCCCCGGGACAGGGCTGGAACTGAAGCTTTCTTT	CAISPRDRAGTEAFF